The rows below give T cell receptor beta chains drawn from one sample of a study of neurological immune-mediated disorders. MiXCR, run by TCRdb on the 5' RACE reads, gives a single entry per CDR3 protein. This repertoire shows around 55,000 distinct CDR3 sequences, over 3.5% found once; its top ten account for 1.5% to 2%. Sequences were obtained from CD4+ T cells from blood. The origin of the receptors is a woman in her thirties or forties with multiple sclerosis. Both conserved end residues are part of each CDR3. Fields, in order: V gene, J gene, clone size, D gene, CDR3 DNA, CDR3 protein. The D gene is left open where the match is weak. Size is omitted from some rows. Given values are once, few, many or a class for expanded clones.

TRBV5-1	TRBJ1-2	many	TRBD1	TGCGCCAGCAGCTTGGAGGGGACAGGTCCTTATGGCTACACCTTC	CASSLEGTGPYGYTF
TRBV20-1	TRBJ2-3	many	TRBD1	TGCAGTGTTCCGACAGGGGGGAGAGATACGCAGTATTTT	CSVPTGGRDTQYF
TRBV3-1	TRBJ2-3	many	TRBD2	TGTGCCAGCAGCCGCCGACTAGCGGGAAGCACAGATACGCAGTATTTT	CASSRRLAGSTDTQYF
TRBV18	TRBJ1-4	many	NA	TGTGCCAGCTCACCGAGGGGATTAAGAGAAAAACTGTTTTTT	CASSPRGLREKLFF
TRBV7-3	TRBJ2-5	many	NA	TGTGCCAGCAGATTTATCCAAGAGACCCAGTACTTC	CASRFIQETQYF
TRBV20-1	TRBJ2-3	many	NA	TGCAGTGCTCCGGACAGTAAGAGCACAGATACGCAGTATTTT	CSAPDSKSTDTQYF
TRBV7-9	TRBJ2-2	many	NA	TGTGCCAGCAGCGTAACAGGGCCCTTTAAAGCGGAGCTGTTTTTT	CASSVTGPFKAELFF
TRBV12-3/TRBV12-4	TRBJ2-1	many	NA	TGTGCCAGCAGCCACGGGTTCAATGAGCAGTTCTTC	CASSHGFNEQFF
TRBV5-1	TRBJ1-1	many	NA	TGCGCCAGCAGCATGACAAGTACGATGAACACTGAAGCTTTCTTT	CASSMTSTMNTEAFF
TRBV5-1	TRBJ2-3	NA	TRBD2	TGCGCCAGCAGCTCGACTAGCGGCACAGATACGCAGTATTTT	CASSSTSGTDTQYF
TRBV4-2	TRBJ2-3	many	TRBD2	TGTGCCAGCAGCCAACGACTAGCGGGGGGGCGCACAGATACGCAGTATTTT	CASSQRLAGGRTDTQYF
TRBV5-1	TRBJ2-7	many	NA	TGCGCCAGCAGCCCATTCGGGTTCTCCTACGAGCAGTACTTC	CASSPFGFSYEQYF
TRBV7-3	TRBJ2-5	many	TRBD2	TGTGCCAGCAGCTTAACAGAGCGGGGGGGGTACCAAGAGACCCAGTACTTC	CASSLTERGGYQETQYF
TRBV7-2	TRBJ2-7	many	NA	TGTGCCAGCAGCCGGGTCGCGTTTCAGGGGCTTTACGAGCAGTACTTC	CASSRVAFQGLYEQYF
TRBV4-1	TRBJ2-3	many	NA	TGCGCCAGCAGCCGAACTCGCACAGATACGCAGTATTTT	CASSRTRTDTQYF
TRBV5-1	TRBJ1-1	many	NA	TGCGCCAGCAGCTTGGAGGAGGGTTCGACTGAAGCTTTCTTT	CASSLEEGSTEAFF
TRBV20-1	TRBJ1-5	many	NA	TGCAGTGCTAGAGGGGTCGGCCTCGGGCAGCCCCAGCATTTT	CSARGVGLGQPQHF
TRBV20-1	TRBJ2-7	many	NA	TGCAGTGCTGTGGGGGGCGACTCCTACGAGCAGTACTTC	CSAVGGDSYEQYF
TRBV2	TRBJ1-5	many	NA	TGTGCCAGCAGTGAAGATGGGCAAGCGAGCAATCAGCCCCAGCATTTT	CASSEDGQASNQPQHF
TRBV6-5	TRBJ1-5	many	TRBD1	TGTGCCAGCAGTTCTACAGGGGGCAGGGATCAGCCCCAGCATTTT	CASSSTGGRDQPQHF
TRBV15	TRBJ1-1	many	NA	TGTGCCACCAGTGTTCACACTGAAGCTTTCTTT	CATSVHTEAFF
TRBV20-1	TRBJ2-1	many	TRBD1	TGCAGTGCCCGTGGACAGGTCAATGAGCAGTTCTTC	CSARGQVNEQFF
TRBV5-1	TRBJ1-1	NA	NA	TGCGCCAGCAGCCCTCAGGTGAACACTGAAGCTTTCTTT	CASSPQVNTEAFF
TRBV6-2/TRBV6-3	TRBJ2-1	many	NA	TGTGCCAGCAGCCCCCGGGGTGAGCAGTTCTTC	CASSPRGEQFF
TRBV4-1	TRBJ1-2	many	TRBD1	TGCGCCAGCAGCCACCTCGGACAGGGCGGGGGCTACACCTTC	CASSHLGQGGGYTF
TRBV20-1	TRBJ2-3	many	NA	TGCAGTGTGGCAGACTGGGAGCGGGCAGATACGCAGTATTTT	CSVADWERADTQYF
TRBV11-2	TRBJ1-6	many	NA	TGTGCCAGCAGCCTCTATAGCCCCCTCCACTTT	CASSLYSPLHF
TRBV2	TRBJ2-5	many	TRBD1	TGTGCCAGCAAGGGACAGGACCAAGAGACCCAGTACTTC	CASKGQDQETQYF
TRBV12-3/TRBV12-4	TRBJ1-1	many	NA	TGTGCCAGCAGTTTAGAGGGTGGGGCTTTCTTT	CASSLEGGAFF
TRBV5-5	TRBJ1-5	many	NA	TGTGCCAGCAGCTCTCTTTTTTGGACAGCTTTTAGCAATCAGCCCCAGCATTTT	CASSSLFWTAFSNQPQHF
TRBV6-1	TRBJ2-1	many	TRBD2	TGTGCCAGCAGTAACCCGAGGCTAGCGGTTGCTGAGCAGTTCTTC	CASSNPRLAVAEQFF
TRBV24-1	TRBJ2-5	many	TRBD1	TGTGCCACCAGTGGAAGGGCAGGGGGCATGGAGACCCAGTACTTC	CATSGRAGGMETQYF
TRBV7-6	TRBJ2-5	many	NA	TGTGCCAGCAGCTTAGGGGCAGCCTCCTTCCAAGAGACCCAGTACTTC	CASSLGAASFQETQYF
TRBV7-8	TRBJ2-7	many	NA	TGTGCCAGCAGACCCTCAGGAGTAGGCTCCTACGAGCAGTACTTC	CASRPSGVGSYEQYF
TRBV3-1	TRBJ2-1	many	NA	TGTGCCAGCAGCCACGGACACGATGAGCAGTTCTTC	CASSHGHDEQFF
TRBV9	TRBJ1-1	once	NA	TGTGCCAGCAGCGTAGACTGGGTCACTGAAGCTTTCTTT	CASSVDWVTEAFF
TRBV9	TRBJ2-1	many	TRBD2	TGTGCCAGCAGCGTAGACTTGCGGGGGGGCAACAATGAGCAGTTCTTC	CASSVDLRGGNNEQFF
TRBV29-1	TRBJ1-2	many	NA	TGCAGCGTTGGACCACCCCCCGGGACGCCGGGGGGCTACACCTTC	CSVGPPPGTPGGYTF
TRBV5-1	TRBJ2-7	many	NA	TGCGCCAGCAGCTTGAGGGGTACGTCCGAGCAGTACTTC	CASSLRGTSEQYF
TRBV5-4	TRBJ1-6	many	NA	TGTGCCAGCAGCTTCGGTCAGGGGTTGGATTCACCCCTCCACTTT	CASSFGQGLDSPLHF
TRBV20-1	TRBJ1-3	many	NA	TGCAGTGCTAGGTCCGACAGGCCCGGAAACACCATATATTTT	CSARSDRPGNTIYF